This T cell receptor beta chain was recovered during a study of CD8+CD57+ T cells in acquired aplastic anemia (dated by TCRdb to the late 2010s). Study-level background: Extracted DNA from sorted CD4+ and CD8+ cells averaged approximately 3 ug, ranging from roughly 0.19 to 27.4 ug. CD8+CD57+ expansion was defined as a frequency above the mean frequency observed in healthy subjects.

General conclusions and limits of the study: Around 31 CD8+ CDR3 sequences were shared between patients and controls but appeared highly expressed in patients and within their immunodominant clones. Between patients and healthy controls, no significant difference in CD8+ Simpson's diversity was found (P=0.060).

Genomic DNA was used as template for profiling of TCR beta VDJ combinations and CDR3 sequences. TCR repertoire sequencing was run on an Illumina HiSeq 2000. Turning to the authors' computational methods: Repertoire assessment relied on Simpson's diversity index, CDR3 size and DJ length profiles, and TRBV/TRBJ rearrangement plots. The most abundant DNA sequence in the deep sequencing data was defined as the immunodominant clone. CDR3 amino acid sequences were screened for sharing across subjects and were compared with published repertoires and the VDJdb database. TCRdb reran the public reads through fastp at Q25 and MiXCR, keeping productive beta chains. Each CDR3 protein gets just one entry, which takes the most common genes and DNA from the rows behind it. TCRdb, rather than the study authors, made the V and J calls. A total of some 120,000 distinct CDR3 sequences appear in this sample, 40% of them only once. The top ten clones comprise about 2.6% of the sample.

CDR3 length: 15 amino acids, cysteine to phenylalanine. Left in the record is the CDR3 DNA by itself, 45 bases read in frame from the first base. V loses 4 bases, J loses 5 bases, and the germline ends lie 16 bases apart. The germline V gene gives CDR1 as SGHDT and CDR2 as YYEEEE. This clonotype showed up many times. The clone's antigen remains unknown. It has no much larger one-base neighbor in the sample; base qualities were not kept. Flow cytometry had shown CD8+CD57+ cell expansion in the patients selected for sequencing. Every patient had a diagnosis of severe acquired aplastic anemia based on International Study of Aplastic Anemia and Agranulocytosis and Camitta criteria. Patients had received no therapy at the time of blood sampling. The study deep-sequenced TCR repertoires of sorted CD4+ and CD8+ blood T cells from severe aplastic anemia patients and healthy subjects. In the USA, patient enrollment took place under clinicaltrials.gov protocols 00001620, 01623167, 00001397, 00071045, 00081523 and 00961064. Ficoll-Paque density gradient centrifugation was used to isolate peripheral blood mononuclear cells. CD4+ and CD8+ T cells were sorted by FACS or magnetic beads before DNA extraction.

The chain was built from TRBV5-6 and TRBJ2-1; the D gene is unclear. The sequence was collected from a human donor with aplastic anemia. The specimen sequenced was sorted CD4+, CD8+, or CD8+CD57+ T cells (not recorded which) from PBMCs. The DNA reads as follows: TGTGCCAGCAGCCGTGAGCGAATCTTAAACAATGAGCAGTTCTTC. Its translation reads: CASSRERILNNEQFF.